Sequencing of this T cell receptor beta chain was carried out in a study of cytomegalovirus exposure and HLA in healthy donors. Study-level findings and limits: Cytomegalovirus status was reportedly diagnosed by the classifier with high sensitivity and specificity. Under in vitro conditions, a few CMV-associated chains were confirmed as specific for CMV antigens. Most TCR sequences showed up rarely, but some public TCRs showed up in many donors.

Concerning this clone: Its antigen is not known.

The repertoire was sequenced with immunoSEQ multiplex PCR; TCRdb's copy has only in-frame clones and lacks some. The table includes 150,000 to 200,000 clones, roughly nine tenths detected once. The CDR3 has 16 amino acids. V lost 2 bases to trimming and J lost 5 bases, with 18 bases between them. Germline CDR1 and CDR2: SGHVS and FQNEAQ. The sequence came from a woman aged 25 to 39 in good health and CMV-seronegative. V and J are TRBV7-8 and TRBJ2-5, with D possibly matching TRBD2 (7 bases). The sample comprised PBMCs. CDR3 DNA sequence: TGTGCCAGCAGCTTAATGGACACAGGGAGGGGTGAGACCCAGTACTTC. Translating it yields CASSLMDTGRGETQYF.